This T cell receptor beta chain was identified in a study of CD8+ T cells in alopecia areata. Overall study context: Tofacitinib administration to treated patients was oral, at 5 to 10 mg twice daily. A 6-month period off drug followed tofacitinib, which lasted 6 to 18 months. Severity scoring for treated patients was based on the percentage of affected scalp area.

General study points: Compared with normal scalp, lesional scalp had higher clonality and more expanded CD8+ clones.

Per the germline V gene, CDR1 is SGHNT and CDR2 is YENEEA. Trimming took off 5 bases at V and 0 bases at J, with 14 bases between the two ends. CDR3 length equals 16 residues. Following extraction, RNA underwent reverse transcription to cDNA, which served as the sequencing template. Clones were read by immunoSEQ multiplex PCR, and TCRdb kept only the in-frame ones, dropping some. The sample has about 87,000 clones; around 70% are singletons. Details on this clone: Its antigen is unidentified.

Sample treatment: oral pan-JAK inhibitor, 5-10 mg twice daily. The input for sequencing was CD8+ T cells sorted from blood, taken at approximately week 45, from a patient treated with tofacitinib. This chain uses TRBV11-3 with TRBJ2-4; D remains unclear. The source of this sequence is a human donor with alopecia areata. Here the CDR3 reads CASSLPGPPAKNIQYF. The CDR3 region has the DNA TGTGCCAGCAGCCTCCCCGGCCCCCCAGCCAAAAACATTCAGTACTTC.